The rows below give T cell receptor beta chains drawn from one sample of a study of cytomegalovirus exposure and HLA in healthy donors. This table comes from immunoSEQ multiplex PCR, and its TCRdb copy is limited to in-frame clones, with some not included. The sample contains roughly 150,000 clones, more than 75% of which appear only once. Input material: PBMCs. The origin of the receptors is a woman in her thirties or forties in good health and CMV-seropositive. CDR3s include the opening cysteine and the closing phenylalanine or tryptophan. The D gene is left open where the match is weak. A clone size is listed for some rows: how often the clone was seen (once, few, many), or a class if it is expanded.

j_gene | v_gene | abundance | d_gene | CDR3nt | CDR3aa
TRBJ2-5 | TRBV19 | . | . | TGTGCCAGTAGTATAGGCCAGGGAAAAGAGACCCAGTACTTC | CASSIGQGKETQYF
TRBJ2-1 | TRBV27 | . | . | TGTGCCAGCAGTTCAACCCCTGAACTGAACAATGAGCAGTTCTTC | CASSSTPELNNEQFF
TRBJ2-1 | TRBV6-1 | . | TRBD2 | TGTGCCAGCAGTGTTAGCGGGAGAACAAATGAGCAGTTCTTC | CASSVSGRTNEQFF
TRBJ1-1 | TRBV13 | . | TRBD1 | TGTGCCAGCAGCTTAGGCCCCGGGACAGGGTTTCCTGAAGCTTTCTTT | CASSLGPGTGFPEAFF
TRBJ2-3 | TRBV27 | . | TRBD1 | TGTGCCAGCAGTCCCGGGACAGGGAAAATCACAGATACGCAGTATTTT | CASSPGTGKITDTQYF
TRBJ2-7 | TRBV7-8 | few | TRBD2 | TGTGCCAGCAGCAGGTCACTAGCGGGAGGGCCCCGGGAGGCCTACGAGCAGTACTTC | CASSRSLAGGPREAYEQYF
TRBJ2-1 | TRBV30 | once | . | TGTGCCTGGAGTTTGCGAGGCCCCTACAATGAGCAGTTCTTC | CAWSLRGPYNEQFF
TRBJ1-2 | TRBV5-4 | . | . | TGTGCCAGCAGCTTGGCCGAGGCAGGGAGGGGCTACACCTTC | CASSLAEAGRGYTF
TRBJ2-1 | TRBV6-6 | . | . | TGTGCCAGCAGTTCCGGTCTCCACAATGAGCAGTTCTTC | CASSSGLHNEQFF
TRBJ2-3 | TRBV5-6 | . | . | TGTGCCAGCAGCTTGGTTGCGCGGCGAAGCACAGATACGCAGTATTTT | CASSLVARRSTDTQYF
TRBJ1-2 | TRBV28 | . | . | TGTGCCAGCACCCAAGGACTCTATGGCTACACCTTC | CASTQGLYGYTF
TRBJ2-1 | TRBV5-4 | . | TRBD2 | TGTGCCAGCAGCATGACTAGCGCTTACTACAATGAGCAGTTCTTC | CASSMTSAYYNEQFF
TRBJ2-7 | TRBV4-1 | . | . | TGCGCCAGCAGCCAAGAGAAGGGCGGGATTTCCTACGAGCAGTACTTC | CASSQEKGGISYEQYF
TRBJ1-5 | TRBV6-1 | . | . | TGTGCCAGCGGGGGGGGTGATTATAGCAATCAGCCCCAGCATTTT | CASGGGDYSNQPQHF
TRBJ2-7 | TRBV5-4 | . | TRBD2 | TGTGCCAGCAGCTTGGTACTAGCGGGAGGCGCCTACGAGCAGTACTTC | CASSLVLAGGAYEQYF
TRBJ2-1 | TRBV19 | . | . | TGTGCCAGTAGTATATTGGATACTAGCCTCAATGAGCAGTTCTTC | CASSILDTSLNEQFF
TRBJ2-5 | TRBV23-1 | . | . | TGCGCCACGCGGAATCAAGAGACCCAGTACTTC | CATRNQETQYF
TRBJ2-5 | TRBV7-9 | . | . | TGTGCCAGCAGCTTAGCTCAGGGTCGAGAGACCCAGTACTTC | CASSLAQGRETQYF
TRBJ2-3 | TRBV7-2 | . | . | TGTGCCAGCAGCTTTAGCGGAACTAACACAGATACGCAGTATTTT | CASSFSGTNTDTQYF
TRBJ2-1 | TRBV18 | . | . | TGTGCCAGCTCACCACCTATTAGCGTCGATGAGCAGTTCTTC | CASSPPISVDEQFF
TRBJ1-6 | TRBV5-1 | . | . | TGCGCCAGCAGCCCGGATGGTCGGGACAAGCTCCACTTT | CASSPDGRDKLHF
TRBJ2-3 | TRBV15 | . | TRBD2 | TGTGCCACCAGCAGAGCGGGGGGATTGGGAACAGATACGCAGTATTTT | CATSRAGGLGTDTQYF
TRBJ2-5 | TRBV7-7 | . | . | TGTGCTAGCAGCACGGGGTTCCGGGAGACCCAGTACTTC | CASSTGFRETQYF
TRBJ2-7 | TRBV6-5 | once | . | TGTGTACGTACTAGCACCACCTACGAGCAGTACTTC | CVRTSTTYEQYF
TRBJ1-3 | TRBV4-1 | . | . | TGCGCCAGCAGCCCCCTTTCGGGAAACACCATATATTTT | CASSPLSGNTIYF
TRBJ1-1 | TRBV6-1 | . | . | TGTGCCAGCAGTGAGAACAGGAATCGGAACACTGAAGCTTTCTTT | CASSENRNRNTEAFF
TRBJ2-3 | TRBV27 | . | . | TGTGCCAGCAGTCCGGCCCGGGATACAGATACGCAGTATTTT | CASSPARDTDTQYF
TRBJ1-4 | TRBV5-1 | once | TRBD1 | TGCGCCAGCAGCGTTGGGACAGTAAATGAAAAACTGTTTTTT | CASSVGTVNEKLFF
TRBJ1-6 | TRBV23-1 | . | TRBD1 | TGCGCCAGCAGTCAATCCGCCCGGACAGGGCTTTCCTATAATTCACCCCTCCACTTT | CASSQSARTGLSYNSPLHF
TRBJ2-3 | TRBV21-1 | . | . | TGTGCCAGCAGCCCAGGAGGGACTAGCGTTCCCTGCCCAGATACGCAGTATTTT | CASSPGGTSVPCPDTQYF
TRBJ2-7 | TRBV30 | . | . | TGTGCCTGGAACGCGGGACTGGACGAGGGCGAGCAGTACTTC | CAWNAGLDEGEQYF
TRBJ1-1 | TRBV29-1 | once | . | TGCAGCGCACAAGAGACTGCGCCCACTGAAGCTTTCTTT | CSAQETAPTEAFF
TRBJ2-1 | TRBV13 | . | TRBD2 | TGTGCCAACGGACGGGGCGGGAGTTCCAATGAGCAGTTCTTC | CANGRGGSSNEQFF
TRBJ2-7 | TRBV15 | . | . | TGTGCCACCAGCAGAGGCGTTAATGAACCGAAGGGGCGGCAGTACTTC | CATSRGVNEPKGRQYF
TRBJ2-7 | TRBV5-1 | . | . | TGCGCCAGCAGCCCGGGGTATTCTGGCGAGCAGTACTTC | CASSPGYSGEQYF
TRBJ2-3 | TRBV11-3 | once | . | TGTGCCAGCAGCTTAGGTTATGATACGCAGTATTTT | CASSLGYDTQYF
TRBJ2-7 | TRBV6-5 | . | TRBD1 | TGTGCCAGCAGTTACGTTCCCGGGACAGGGGGCGAGCAGTACTTC | CASSYVPGTGGEQYF
TRBJ2-4 | TRBV13 | . | TRBD2 | TGTGCCAGCAGCCCTACTAGCGGGGGGACCAAAAACATTCAGTACTTC | CASSPTSGGTKNIQYF
TRBJ1-2 | TRBV30 | . | . | TGTGCCTGGAGTCTTTCCTATGGCTACACCTTC | CAWSLSYGYTF
TRBJ2-7 | TRBV7-6 | . | . | TGTGCCAGCAGCAAATCGACAGGCCTAACCTACGAGCAGTACTTC | CASSKSTGLTYEQYF
TRBJ1-2 | TRBV19 | . | . | TGTGCCAGCCAGACGGCACCCACGGAGTCTGGCTACACCTTC | CASQTAPTESGYTF
TRBJ1-4 | TRBV19 | once | . | TGTGCCAGTAGTATAGGCGTGGGGGGGGAAAAACTGTTTTTT | CASSIGVGGEKLFF
TRBJ1-1 | TRBV2 | . | TRBD1 | TGTGCCAGCAGAGTCGACAGGGAGACTGAAGCTTTCTTT | CASRVDRETEAFF
TRBJ2-2 | TRBV11-3 | few | . | TGTGCCAGCAGCTTAACGACAGCCGGGGAGCTGTTTTTT | CASSLTTAGELFF
TRBJ1-1 | TRBV19 | few | . | TGTGCCAGTAGTCCCCGACGGTCGGGGGCTTTCTTT | CASSPRRSGAFF
TRBJ2-1 | TRBV11-3 | . | TRBD2 | TGTGCCAGCAGCTTAGCGGGTGCTAGCGGGGAGAACAATGAGCAGTTCTTC | CASSLAGASGENNEQFF
TRBJ2-2 | TRBV6-1 | . | . | TGTGCCACCCTCCTGCAGGCCCCGAACACCGGGGAGCTGTTTTTT | CATLLQAPNTGELFF
TRBJ1-1 | TRBV29-1 | few | TRBD1 | TGCAGCGTTCGGGACAGGGGGAACACTGAAGCTTTCTTT | CSVRDRGNTEAFF
TRBJ1-1 | TRBV7-9 | . | . | TGTGCCAGCAGCTTCGCACAGACGATCACTGAAGCTTTCTTT | CASSFAQTITEAFF
TRBJ1-2 | TRBV6-6 | . | . | TGTGCCAGCAGTTACCAGGGAACTGGCTACACCTTC | CASSYQGTGYTF
TRBJ2-5 | TRBV29-1 | . | . | TGCAGCGTCGGAACGGGGTGGGGGACCCAGTACTTC | CSVGTGWGTQYF
TRBJ2-3 | TRBV6-6 | . | TRBD2 | TGTGCCAGCACCTACGGAGGTAGCGGGAGAGATACGCAGTATTTT | CASTYGGSGRDTQYF
TRBJ1-1 | TRBV5-5 | once | . | TGTGCCAGCAGCGGAGGCGCCGGACAGACTGAAGCTTTCTTT | CASSGGAGQTEAFF
TRBJ1-1 | TRBV5-1 | . | . | TGCGCCAGCAGCTTTTTTCCGGGCGAGGGAGCTTTCTTT | CASSFFPGEGAFF
TRBJ1-1 | TRBV5-1 | few | . | TGCGCCAGCAGCTTGGGGTTGCGCACTGAAGCTTTCTTT | CASSLGLRTEAFF
TRBJ1-4 | TRBV5-4 | . | . | TGTGCCAGCAGCTTTACAAAACAGGGAGGGGAAAAACTGTTTTTT | CASSFTKQGGEKLFF
TRBJ2-3 | TRBV7-9 | . | . | TGTGCCAGCAGCTCCACAGGGGGGGAAGATACGCAGTATTTT | CASSSTGGEDTQYF